This TCR beta chain was obtained from a study of CD8 T cells in ankylosing spondylitis. As the method for making TCR beta libraries, quantitative 5'-RACE with molecular barcodes was used. One entry per CDR3 protein, called by TCRdb with MiXCR from the 5' RACE reads. The repertoire holds about 800,000 distinct CDR3 sequences, 12% seen once, with under 0.6% in the top ten. Whole-study findings and limits: Disease-associated clones were reportedly significantly overrepresented in matched ankylosing spondylitis synovial fluid. A motif of roughly eight highly homologous TCR beta variants was seen as apparently characteristic of ankylosing spondylitis blood.

This clonotype was counted ten times or more. Its antigen is not known. The CDR3 runs 12 residues. V was clipped by 6 bases and J by 1 base, with 9 bases between them. Germline V gene lookup returns CDR1 DFQATT and CDR2 SNEGSKA (reference sequence). This TCR came from a male donor with ankylosing spondylitis. The rearrangement uses TRBV20-1 and TRBJ1-1; D possibly corresponds to TRBD1 (6 bases). Sequenced material: blood, either unsorted or a sorted T cell fraction (not recorded which). DNA of the CDR3: TGCAGTGCCCCGGACAGGAACACTGAAGCTTTCTTT. Encoded protein: CSAPDRNTEAFF.